The 28 T cell receptor beta chains presented below share a single source sample, sequenced in a study of beta chain features in type 1 diabetes. Overall study findings and caveats: For Type 1 diabetes patients, all four CD4+ subsets carried TCRB CDR3s that were moderately but significantly shorter.

The entirety of the isolated RNA underwent reverse transcription, so expressed TCRB transcripts were sequenced. Generated by immunoSEQ multiplex PCR, the TCRdb table keeps only in-frame clones and is missing some. The table includes around 600,000 clones, over 10% detected once. Their recognized antigens are unknown. The sequencing sample was made of naive CD4+ T cells from blood. The receptors shown here come from a man aged 30 to 45 with type 1 diabetes.

This clone was seen a handful of times. The chain combines TRBV7-9 with TRBJ1-6; unclear D gene. Germline V gene sequence: CDR1 SEHNR, CDR2 FQNEAQ (reference sequence). The CDR3 contains 15 residues. The germline V and J ends were trimmed by 2 bases and 7 bases, with 12 bases remaining between them. This CDR3 reads CASSLKRQDNSPLHF. In nucleotides, the CDR3 is TGTGCCAGCAGCTTAAAGAGGCAGGACAATTCACCCCTCCACTTT. Together with reference TRBV7-9 and TRBJ1-6, the CDR3 gives the full variable domain: DTGVSQNPRHKITKRGQNVTFRCDPISEHNRLYWYRQTLGQGPEFLTYFQNEAQLEKSRLLSDRFSAERPKGSFSTLEIQRTEQGDSAMYLCASSLKRQDNSPLHFGNGTRLTVT.

The V call is TRBV2, the J call TRBJ2-3; a weak D match, TRBD1 (5 bases). Germline CDR1 and CDR2: SNHLY and FYNNEI. This CDR3 contains 13 residues. Trimming removed 6 bases from V and 4 bases from J, with 11 bases in between. CDR3 loop: CASRQGSADTQYF. The DNA of the CDR3 is TGTGCCAGCAGGCAGGGCTCCGCAGATACGCAGTATTTT.

The rearrangement joins TRBV30 to TRBJ1-2; TRBD1 matches 9 bases. In germline, CDR1 is GTSNPN, CDR2 SVGIG (reference sequence). The CDR3 has 12 amino acids. The V and J ends lost 5 bases and 5 bases, in that order; junction bases with no gene match: 3. The CDR3 protein is CAWGQGTYGYTF. The CDR3 DNA follows: TGTGCCTGGGGACAGGGGACTTATGGCTACACCTTC. The full variable domain, rest sourced from reference TRBV30 and TRBJ1-2, is SQTIHQWPATLVQPVGSPLSLECTVEGTSNPNLYWYRQAAGRGLQLLFYSVGIGQISSEVPQNLSASRPQDRQFILSSKKLLLSDSGFYLCAWGQGTYGYTFGSGTRLTVV.

V gene TRBV10-3 combines with J gene TRBJ2-1, with 9 bases identical to TRBD1. The CDR3 runs 15 residues. Germline V CDR1 and CDR2: ENHRY, SYGVKD. V dropped 3 bases and J dropped 5; count of bases not matched to a gene: 5. The CDR3 region is CAISEETGGNNEQFF. The CDR3 nucleotides are TGTGCCATCAGTGAAGAGACAGGGGGTAACAATGAGCAGTTCTTC.

V usage is TRBV7-9 and J usage is TRBJ2-5, with D uncertain. Trimming took off 2 bases at V and 2 bases at J, with 12 bases between the two ends. The CDR3 sequence is 15 residues long. Looked up from germline, CDR1 is SEHNR and CDR2 is FQNEAQ (reference sequence). CDR3 loop: CASSLPSGHQETQYF. In DNA, the CDR3 is TGTGCCAGCAGCTTACCCTCGGGCCATCAAGAGACCCAGTACTTC.

This chain joins TRBV10-3 and TRBJ2-4, with D maybe TRBD2 (5 bases). This CDR3 has 15 amino acids. In germline, CDR1 is ENHRY, CDR2 SYGVKD. V lost 0 bases, J lost 9 bases, and 15 bases lay in between. For the CDR3, the DNA is TGTGCCATCAGTGAGTCGATTTATCGCGAGGGCATTCAGTACTTC. It is translated as CAISESIYREGIQYF.

The chain has TRBV18 and TRBJ1-6; D not certain. This CDR3 has 16 residues. Germline V CDR1 and CDR2: KGHSH, LQKENI. V dropped 1 base and J dropped 0 bases, with 7 bases sitting between them. CDR3 sequence: CASSPQEGSYNSPLHF. The CDR3 region has the DNA TGTGCCAGCTCACCACAGGAGGGCTCCTATAATTCACCCCTCCACTTT.

This clone has just a few counts. V is TRBV6-5 and J is TRBJ2-4; 8 positions match TRBD1. The CDR3 extends over 15 amino acids. With 9 bases clipped from V and 6 bases from J, the junction kept 13 bases outside the gene matches. Germline CDR1 is MNHEY and CDR2 is SVGAGI. The CDR3 here is CASLLAGTGRNIQYF. In nucleotides, the CDR3 is TGTGCCAGTCTCCTCGCCGGGACAGGTAGAAACATTCAGTACTTC.

CDR3: CASSRFGLAGGSSSYEQYF. CDR3 nucleotides: TGTGCCAGCAGCAGATTCGGACTAGCGGGGGGCTCGAGCTCCTACGAGCAGTACTTC. The chain has TRBV7-2 and TRBJ2-7, with 14 nucleotides matching TRBD2. J gave up 0 bases and V 5 bases, and 12 bases lay outside the gene matches. Germline loops: CDR1 SGHTA, CDR2 FQGNSA. The CDR3 sequence is 19 residues long.

This chain joins TRBV7-2 and TRBJ1-2; TRBD1 is a possible D gene (6 bases). The V end lost 5 bases, the J end lost 8 bases, and 21 bases lay between the germline ends. The CDR3 is 15 amino acids. Per germline, CDR1 SGHTA and CDR2 FQGNSA. The CDR3 bases are TGTGCCAGCAGCGCGCAACAGGGAAGTCCCCCAGGCTACACCTTC. Amino acid sequence: CASSAQQGSPPGYTF.

The rearrangement uses TRBV7-2 and TRBJ2-6; D call uncertain. This CDR3 has 13 amino acids. CDR1 is SGHTA, CDR2 FQGNSA, per germline. Trimming took 8 bases from V and 3 from J, leaving 8 bases between them. Here the CDR3 DNA reads TGTGCCAGCCAACTTAGTGGGGCCAACGTCCTGACTTTC. It encodes CASQLSGANVLTF.

This clone was seen a handful of times. The chain links TRBV5-1 to TRBJ2-2; D is perhaps TRBD2 (6 bases). Deletions cut 3 bases from V and 7 bases from J, with 13 bases between. Germline loops: CDR1 SGHRS, CDR2 YFSETQ. The CDR3 spans 14 residues. As DNA, the CDR3 is TGCGCCAGCAGCTCCATTGCGGAGGGCGGGGAGCTGTTTTTT. It translates to CASSSIAEGGELFF.

The chain joins TRBV28 to TRBJ2-3; 10 nucleotides match TRBD2. The CDR3 is 17 amino acids. V trimming: 2 bases; J trimming: 2 bases; junction bases outside the gene matches: 7. Germline V CDR1 and CDR2: MDHEN, SYDVKM. CDR3 nucleotides: TGTGCCAGCAGTTTAGGAGGCGGGACTAGCGTCACAGATACGCAGTATTTT. This translates into CASSLGGGTSVTDTQYF.

The chain carries TRBV10-1 and TRBJ2-1; no firm D call. V lost 5 bases to trimming and J lost 12 bases, with 17 bases between them. Germline values: CDR1 WNHNN, CDR2 SYGVQD (reference sequence). The CDR3 length is 13 residues. The CDR3 is CASSSGADRGQFF. The CDR3 DNA sequence: TGCGCCAGCAGTTCGGGCGCCGACCGTGGGCAGTTCTTC.

This clone was detected only a few times. The chain couples TRBV7-8 to TRBJ2-3, with D uncertain. The ends were cut back, 8 bases at V and 1 base at J, with 7 bases in the middle. This CDR3 contains 12 residues. Germline values: CDR1 SGHVS, CDR2 FQNEAQ. The CDR3 DNA reads TGTGCCAGCGGTTGGGGCACAGATACGCAGTATTTT. Protein sequence: CASGWGTDTQYF.

This clone was seen only a few times. CDR3 region: CASSLLVGTDTQYF. The CDR3 DNA is TGCGCCAGCAGCTTATTGGTGGGGACAGATACGCAGTATTTT. The rearrangement joins TRBV5-1 to TRBJ2-3; D remains ambiguous. The CDR3 extends over 14 amino acids. The germline gives CDR1 SGHRS, CDR2 YFSETQ. V lost 2 bases to trimming and J lost 3 bases, with 10 bases between them.

The rearrangement links TRBV7-9 to TRBJ1-2, with a weak D call TRBD1 (6 bases). V was clipped by 8 bases and J by 4 bases, with 14 bases between them. The germline V gene has CDR1 SEHNR and CDR2 FQNEAQ (reference sequence). There are 13 residues in the CDR3. CDR3 sequence (DNA): TGTGCCAGCGGTGAACAGGGCTCCTATGGCTACACCTTC. Residues: CASGEQGSYGYTF.

V is TRBV15 and J is TRBJ1-1, with a tentative D call TRBD1 (6 bases). The CDR3 has 14 amino acids. V lost 3 bases, J lost 4 bases, and 12 bases lay in between. CDR1 and CDR2 (germline): LNHNV, YYDKDF (reference sequence). Here the CDR3 DNA reads TGTGCCACCAGCAGCTTGCTACAGGGCACTGAAGCTTTCTTT. Translation gives CATSSLLQGTEAFF.

The gene calls are TRBV7-9 and TRBJ2-5; no clear D gene. Germline lookup yields CDR1 SEHNR and CDR2 FQNEAQ (reference sequence). V was pared by 8 bases and J by 1 base, with 17 bases between. This CDR3 contains 15 residues. The DNA of the CDR3 is TGTGCCAGCGCATTCGGCGGTGCTGCCCAAGAGACCCAGTACTTC. Translation: CASAFGGAAQETQYF.

The J gene is TRBJ1-1, the V gene TRBV4-2, with a tentative D call TRBD1 (6 bases). Germline V gene sequence: CDR1 LGHNA, CDR2 YNFKEQ. The CDR3 length is 15 residues. V was shortened by 3 bases and J by 1 base, with 12 bases between the two germline ends. CDR3 residues: CASSQGDTRNTEAFF. Written as DNA, the CDR3 is TGTGCCAGCAGCCAGGGGGACACTCGGAACACTGAAGCTTTCTTT.

The chain joins TRBV5-6 to TRBJ2-3, with 7 nucleotides matching TRBD1. Per germline, CDR1 SGHDT and CDR2 YYEEEE. The CDR3 has 14 residues. The V segment lost 4 bases and the J segment 6 bases; nucleotides outside the gene matches: 8. CDR3 sequence: CASSLPTGRDTQYF. CDR3 nucleotides: TGTGCCAGCAGCCTACCGACAGGGCGGGATACGCAGTATTTT.

The chain has TRBV5-1 and TRBJ2-3, with TRBD2 identical over 10 bases. Trimming cost V 4 bases and J 4 bases; bases outside gene matches: 9. Germline CDR1 SGHRS, CDR2 YFSETQ. The CDR3 loop spans 16 amino acids. The CDR3 loop reads CASSGSGGAIADTQYF. CDR3 nucleotides: TGCGCCAGCAGCGGGAGCGGGGGGGCCATAGCAGATACGCAGTATTTT.

This clone turned up a few times. The chain employs TRBV28 and TRBJ2-7; D is possibly TRBD1 or TRBD2 (6 bases each). V dropped 5 bases and J dropped 3 bases, with 14 bases sitting between them. Per germline, CDR1 MDHEN and CDR2 SYDVKM. The CDR3 spans 14 residues. DNA for the CDR3: TGTGCCAGCAGTCTAACGGGGGCAGTCTACGAGCAGTACTTC. As protein: CASSLTGAVYEQYF. The variable domain in full, with the rest retrieved from reference TRBV28 and TRBJ2-7, is DVKVTQSSRYLVKRTGEKVFLECVQDMDHENMFWYRQDPGLGLRLIYFSYDVKMKEKGDIPEGYSVSREKKERFSLILESASTNQTSMYLCASSLTGAVYEQYFGPGTRLTVT.

This clone was observed a few times. This chain uses TRBV18 with TRBJ2-6, with TRBD1 matching 7 bases. The germline V gene has CDR1 KGHSH and CDR2 LQKENI. The J segment lost 1 base and the V segment lost 2 bases, leaving 5 bases of the junction unmatched. The CDR3 is made up of 17 amino acids. The CDR3 loop reads CASSPMTGMSGANVLTF. In nucleotides, the CDR3 is TGTGCCAGCTCACCAATGACAGGGATGTCTGGGGCCAACGTCCTGACTTTC.

The chain combines TRBV7-2 with TRBJ2-5, with D possibly TRBD2 on 6 matching bases. The CDR3 contains 17 residues. V shed 5 bases and J shed 5 bases, with 24 bases lying between them. Germline loops: CDR1 SGHTA, CDR2 FQGNSA. The CDR3 nucleotides are TGTGCCAGCAGCCAAAGGCCTCCGGGACTCCCCCGGGAGACCCAGTACTTC. Translation: CASSQRPPGLPRETQYF.

This clone was observed a handful of times. V and J are TRBV28 and TRBJ1-5; 7 bases line up with TRBD1. J gave up 7 bases and V 5 bases, and 11 bases lay outside the gene matches. The CDR3 loop spans 15 amino acids. Germline lookup yields CDR1 MDHEN and CDR2 SYDVKM. CDR3 amino acids: CASSAGQAFNQPQHF. The CDR3 DNA follows: TGTGCCAGCAGTGCTGGACAGGCCTTTAACCAGCCCCAGCATTTT.

This clone was recorded a few times. This rearrangement joins TRBV18 to TRBJ1-2; D gene uncertain. Trimming removed 3 bases at V and 3 bases at J, with 17 bases between. Germline V gene sequence: CDR1 KGHSH, CDR2 LQKENI. The CDR3 consists of 16 residues. CDR3 in DNA: TGTGCCAGCTCACCCCTAGATGTTCCAGGAGACTATGGCTACACCTTC. As protein: CASSPLDVPGDYGYTF.

CDR3 region: CASSLLSDFGTDTQYF. The CDR3 bases are TGTGCCAGCAGTCTACTTTCGGACTTCGGCACAGATACGCAGTATTTT. The V gene is TRBV6-6, the J gene TRBJ2-3, with D possibly matching TRBD2 (5 bases). Germline-derived CDR1 and CDR2 are MNHNY and SVGAGI (reference sequence). The CDR3 runs to 16 residues. V lost 5 bases to trimming and J lost 1 base, with 16 bases between them.